This is a list of T cell receptor beta chains from one sample in a study of shared clonotypes between healthy human individuals. Some clones are missing from TCRdb's copy, which holds only in-frame ones; the method was immunoSEQ multiplex PCR. The sample consists of around 1.6 million clones, 95% to 99% of them appearing once. Sequenced: naive CD4+ T cells sorted from blood. All receptors derive from a man aged 25-45 years in good health. The CDR3 runs from the conserved cysteine through the conserved F or W. D genes are given only for firm matches. Clone size is shown for a subset of rows, as once, few, many or a class of expanded clone.

length: 15; size: .; D: .; J: TRBJ2-3; V: TRBV7-2; CDR3: CASSFRGRVPDTQYF; DNA: TGTGCCAGCAGCTTTCGAGGGAGAGTTCCAGATACGCAGTATTTT
length: 17; size: .; D: .; J: TRBJ2-7; V: TRBV28; CDR3: CASSSIPPRTVSYEQYF; DNA: TGTGCCAGCAGTTCGATCCCACCCAGGACAGTATCCTACGAGCAGTACTTC
length: 14; size: .; D: TRBD1; J: TRBJ2-7; V: TRBV11-3; CDR3: CASSNRDRSYEQYF; DNA: TGTGCCAGCAGCAACCGGGACAGGTCCTACGAGCAGTACTTC
length: 11; size: once; D: TRBD1; J: TRBJ2-7; V: TRBV10-3; CDR3: CAIGTAYEQYF; DNA: TGTGCCATCGGGACAGCCTACGAGCAGTACTTC
length: 14; size: .; D: TRBD1; J: TRBJ1-4; V: TRBV6-5; CDR3: CASRGTGLDEKLFF; DNA: TGTGCCAGCAGGGGGACAGGGCTCGATGAAAAACTGTTTTTT
length: 16; size: .; D: TRBD2; J: TRBJ2-1; V: TRBV4-3; CDR3: CASSQVAGGPGNEQFF; DNA: TGCGCCAGCAGCCAGGTAGCGGGAGGGCCGGGCAATGAGCAGTTCTTC
length: 16; size: once; D: TRBD2; J: TRBJ2-2; V: TRBV7-2; CDR3: CASRVAGAGAGGELFF; DNA: TGTGCCAGCAGGGTAGCGGGAGCGGGAGCCGGCGGGGAGCTGTTTTTT
length: 13; size: .; D: .; J: TRBJ2-7; V: TRBV14; CDR3: CASSQGLRNEQYF; DNA: TGTGCCAGCAGCCAAGGCCTTAGGAACGAGCAGTACTTC
length: 14; size: .; D: .; J: TRBJ1-2; V: TRBV2; CDR3: CASSFGGGNYGYTF; DNA: TGTGCCAGCAGTTTCGGGGGAGGAAACTATGGCTACACCTTC
length: 15; size: .; D: .; J: TRBJ2-3; V: TRBV7-6; CDR3: CASSLRRGSTDTQYF; DNA: TGTGCCAGCAGCTTGCGGAGAGGTAGCACAGATACGCAGTATTTT
length: 12; size: few; D: .; J: TRBJ1-1; V: TRBV28; CDR3: CASSSPGTEAFF; DNA: TGTGCCAGCAGTTCCCCGGGGACTGAAGCTTTCTTT
length: 16; size: .; D: TRBD2; J: TRBJ2-7; V: TRBV19; CDR3: CASSIERTSGRAKQYF; DNA: TGTGCCAGTAGTATAGAACGGACTAGCGGGAGAGCAAAGCAGTACTTC
length: 13; size: .; D: .; J: TRBJ1-2; V: TRBV14; CDR3: CASSLLRGYGYTF; DNA: TGTGCCAGCAGCCTCCTTAGGGGCTATGGCTACACCTTC
length: 13; size: .; D: TRBD2; J: TRBJ2-1; V: TRBV6-5; CDR3: CATQTSVNHEQFF; DNA: TGTGCCACCCAGACTAGCGTAAATCATGAGCAGTTCTTC
length: 15; size: .; D: TRBD1; J: TRBJ2-1; V: TRBV6-4; CDR3: CASSEGTGLYNEQFF; DNA: TGTGCCAGCAGTGAAGGGACAGGGCTATACAATGAGCAGTTCTTC
length: 15; size: .; D: .; J: TRBJ1-3; V: TRBV7-9; CDR3: CASSLGGFSGNTIYF; DNA: TGTGCCAGCAGCTTAGGAGGGTTCTCTGGAAACACCATATATTTT
length: 15; size: .; D: TRBD1; J: TRBJ2-7; V: TRBV9; CDR3: CASSVEGGHSYEQYF; DNA: TGTGCCAGCAGCGTAGAAGGGGGCCACTCCTACGAGCAGTACTTC
length: 14; size: once; D: .; J: TRBJ1-2; V: TRBV18; CDR3: CASSPTGGDYGYTF; DNA: TGTGCCAGCTCACCCACCGGGGGGGACTATGGCTACACCTTC
length: 16; size: .; D: TRBD1; J: TRBJ2-3; V: TRBV18; CDR3: CASSPRTGEGTDTQYF; DNA: TGTGCCAGCTCACCACGGACAGGGGAAGGCACAGATACGCAGTATTTT
length: 15; size: .; D: .; J: TRBJ2-7; V: TRBV2; CDR3: CASSERGHRPYEQYF; DNA: TGTGCCAGCAGTGAAAGGGGACATCGTCCCTACGAGCAGTACTTC
length: 16; size: .; D: TRBD2; J: TRBJ2-7; V: TRBV7-6; CDR3: CASSLGTSGSSYEQYF; DNA: TGTGCCAGCAGCTTAGGAACTAGCGGGAGCTCCTACGAGCAGTACTTC
length: 15; size: .; D: TRBD1; J: TRBJ1-1; V: TRBV5-6; CDR3: CASSPLGQGHAEAFF; DNA: TGTGCCAGCAGTCCTCTGGGACAGGGTCATGCTGAAGCTTTCTTT
length: 14; size: .; D: TRBD2; J: TRBJ2-7; V: TRBV27; CDR3: CASSLSGSLTAAYF; DNA: TGTGCCAGCAGTTTAAGCGGGAGCCTGACCGCGGCGTACTTC
length: 15; size: .; D: .; J: TRBJ2-7; V: TRBV28; CDR3: CASSLLPGRIDEQYF; DNA: TGTGCCAGCAGTTTACTCCCGGGTCGGATCGACGAGCAGTACTTC
length: 12; size: .; D: .; J: TRBJ2-7; V: TRBV7-2; CDR3: CASSENRDEQYF; DNA: TGTGCCAGCAGCGAAAACAGGGACGAGCAGTACTTC
length: 13; size: .; D: TRBD1; J: TRBJ2-1; V: TRBV2; CDR3: CASLGQVYGEQFF; DNA: TGTGCCAGTTTGGGACAGGTATATGGTGAGCAGTTCTTC
length: 14; size: .; D: TRBD1; J: TRBJ1-4; V: TRBV29-1; CDR3: CSVLWDRADEKLFF; DNA: TGCAGCGTTTTGTGGGACAGGGCTGATGAAAAACTGTTTTTT
length: 17; size: .; D: TRBD1; J: TRBJ2-2; V: TRBV5-1; CDR3: CASSLARGQGNTGELFF; DNA: TGCGCCAGCAGCTTGGCCCGGGGACAGGGGAACACCGGGGAGCTGTTTTTT
length: 8; size: few; D: .; J: TRBJ1-1; V: TRBV2; CDR3: CASSEAFF; DNA: TGTGCCAGCAGTGAAGCTTTCTTT
length: 15; size: .; D: TRBD1; J: TRBJ1-4; V: TRBV28; CDR3: CASSTGQGYNEKLFF; DNA: TGTGCCAGCAGTACCGGACAGGGTTACAATGAAAAACTGTTTTTT
length: 16; size: .; D: TRBD1; J: TRBJ1-1; V: TRBV28; CDR3: CASSSDRGRTGTEAFF; DNA: TGTGCCAGCAGTTCGGACAGGGGGCGGACAGGAACTGAAGCTTTCTTT
length: 14; size: .; D: TRBD1; J: TRBJ1-1; V: TRBV5-1; CDR3: CASRQTGGRTEAFF; DNA: TGCGCCAGCAGACAAACAGGGGGAAGGACTGAAGCTTTCTTT
length: 15; size: .; D: TRBD2; J: TRBJ2-7; V: TRBV19; CDR3: CASSISPSGFLEQYF; DNA: TGTGCCAGTAGTATTTCGCCTAGCGGGTTCTTAGAGCAGTACTTC
length: 18; size: .; D: .; J: TRBJ2-2; V: TRBV11-3; CDR3: CASSLDLLTGNNTGELFF; DNA: TGTGCCAGCAGCTTAGATCTTTTGACAGGAAATAACACCGGGGAGCTGTTTTTT
length: 12; size: .; D: .; J: TRBJ2-5; V: TRBV6-1; CDR3: CASGRLIETQYF; DNA: TGTGCCTCCGGGAGACTAATTGAGACCCAGTACTTC
length: 13; size: .; D: .; J: TRBJ2-7; V: TRBV10-3; CDR3: CAISESYPYEQYF; DNA: TGTGCCATCAGTGAGTCTTACCCCTACGAGCAGTACTTC
length: 13; size: .; D: TRBD2; J: TRBJ2-1; V: TRBV6-5; CDR3: CASSYEGGREQFF; DNA: TGTGCCAGCAGTTACGAAGGCGGGAGAGAGCAGTTCTTC
length: 14; size: .; D: TRBD1; J: TRBJ2-7; V: TRBV5-4; CDR3: CASSVPGQPTQQYF; DNA: TGTGCCAGCAGCGTTCCGGGACAGCCGACCCAGCAGTACTTC
length: 13; size: .; D: TRBD2; J: TRBJ2-7; V: TRBV25-1; CDR3: CASSEGGVYEQYF; DNA: TGTGCCAGCAGTGAAGGGGGGGTCTACGAGCAGTACTTC
length: 15; size: .; D: .; J: TRBJ1-4; V: TRBV11-1; CDR3: CASSLGRINNEKLFF; DNA: TGTGCCAGCAGCTTAGGACGGATTAATAATGAAAAACTGTTTTTT
length: 17; size: once; D: .; J: TRBJ2-3; V: TRBV7-2; CDR3: CASSPTRTTRGPDTQYF; DNA: TGTGCCAGCAGCCCGACCCGGACCACGCGGGGACCAGATACGCAGTATTTT
length: 16; size: .; D: .; J: TRBJ2-2; V: TRBV6-1; CDR3: CASSGLTIANTGELFF; DNA: TGTGCCAGCAGTGGTCTGACTATCGCGAACACCGGGGAGCTGTTTTTT
length: 15; size: .; D: TRBD1; J: TRBJ1-4; V: TRBV7-2; CDR3: CASSLVQGADEKLFF; DNA: TGTGCCAGCAGCTTAGTACAGGGGGCGGATGAAAAACTGTTTTTT
length: 14; size: .; D: TRBD1; J: TRBJ1-1; V: TRBV5-1; CDR3: CASSTTGMNTEAFF; DNA: TGCGCCAGCAGCACGACAGGGATGAACACTGAAGCTTTCTTT
length: 11; size: .; D: .; J: TRBJ2-3; V: TRBV15; CDR3: CATSSTDTQYF; DNA: TGTGCCACCAGCTCTACAGATACGCAGTATTTT
length: 13; size: .; D: .; J: TRBJ2-7; V: TRBV11-3; CDR3: CASSFTGAASQYF; DNA: TGTGCCAGCAGCTTCACGGGAGCCGCATCGCAGTACTTC
length: 14; size: .; D: .; J: TRBJ2-7; V: TRBV5-1; CDR3: CASSLARQPYEQYF; DNA: TGCGCCAGCAGCTTGGCCAGGCAACCCTACGAGCAGTACTTC